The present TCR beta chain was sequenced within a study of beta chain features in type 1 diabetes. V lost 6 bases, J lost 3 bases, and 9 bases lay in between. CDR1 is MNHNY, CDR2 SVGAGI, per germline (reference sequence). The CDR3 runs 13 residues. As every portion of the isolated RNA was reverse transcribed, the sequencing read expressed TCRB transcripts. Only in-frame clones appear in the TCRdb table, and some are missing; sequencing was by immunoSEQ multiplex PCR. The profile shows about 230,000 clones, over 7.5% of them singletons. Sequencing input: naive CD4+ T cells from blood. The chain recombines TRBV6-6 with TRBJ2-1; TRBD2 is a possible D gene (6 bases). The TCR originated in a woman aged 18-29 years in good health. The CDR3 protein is CASSKGGYNEQFF. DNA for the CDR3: TGTGCCAGCAGCAAGGGAGGCTACAATGAGCAGTTCTTC.